This TCR beta chain originates from a study of OX40 agonist ivuxolimab in advanced cancers. Study summary: Approximately 41% of patients had received prior checkpoint inhibitor therapy. Two cutaneous melanoma patients and one hepatocellular carcinoma patient, three in all, had partial responses. Findings and caveats of the study: Partly responding patients at 0.1-3.0 mg/kg showed some of the smallest clonal expansion.

This CDR3 spans 12 amino acids. The V gene lost 7 bases and the J gene lost 8 bases, with 14 bases spanning the gap. Germline V lookup: CDR1 SNHLY, CDR2 FYNNEI. This clone was detected only a few times. Antigen unknown. Clones were read by immunoSEQ multiplex PCR, and TCRdb kept only the in-frame ones, dropping some. The table lists under 25,000 clones, about 83% of them singletons, with 53% in the top ten. This TCR was recovered from an adult with an advanced solid tumor such as melanoma, head and neck, liver or kidney cancer. The specimen comprised CD4+ or CD8+ T cells sorted from blood, sampled in a trial of the OX40 agonist ivuxolimab. This sequence joins TRBV2 and TRBJ1-2; D possibly corresponds to TRBD1 (5 bases). CDR3 amino acids: CASIRGAGGYTF. The CDR3 bases are TGTGCCAGCATTAGAGGGGCAGGAGGCTACACCTTC.